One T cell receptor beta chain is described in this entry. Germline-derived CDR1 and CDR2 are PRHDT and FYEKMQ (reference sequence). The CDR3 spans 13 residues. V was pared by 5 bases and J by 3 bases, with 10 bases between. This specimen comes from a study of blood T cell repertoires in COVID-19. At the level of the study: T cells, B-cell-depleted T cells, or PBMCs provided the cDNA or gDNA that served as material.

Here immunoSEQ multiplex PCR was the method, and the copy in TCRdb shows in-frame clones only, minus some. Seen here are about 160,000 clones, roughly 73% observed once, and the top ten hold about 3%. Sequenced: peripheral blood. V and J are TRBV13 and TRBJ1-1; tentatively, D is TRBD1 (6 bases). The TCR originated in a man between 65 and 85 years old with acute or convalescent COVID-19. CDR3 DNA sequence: TGTGCCAGCAGCAGAACAGGGTACACTGAAGCTTTCTTT. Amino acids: CASSRTGYTEAFF.